This T cell receptor (beta chain) is drawn from a study of early T cells in non-severe SARS-CoV-2 infection. TCRdb redid the calling of the 5' RACE reads with MiXCR, one entry per CDR3 protein. Altogether about 77,000 distinct CDR3 sequences are present, approximately 12% being singletons, with the ten largest covering 15% to 18%. The starting material was whole blood, obtained at baseline. The source of this sequence is an adult who was a healthcare worker with PCR-confirmed SARS-CoV-2 infection or an uninfected control (not recorded which). The donor label of this sample is uncertain.

The CDR3 region is CASSAGRGYYEQYF. In DNA, the CDR3 is TGTGCCAGCAGTGCGGGGCGGGGCTACTACGAGCAGTACTTC. The chain links TRBV27 to TRBJ2-7; D is possibly TRBD2 (6 bases). CDR1 MNHEY and CDR2 SMNVEV come from the germline V gene (reference sequence). This CDR3 is 14 amino acids long. V lost 5 bases, J lost 3 bases, and 14 bases lay in between.